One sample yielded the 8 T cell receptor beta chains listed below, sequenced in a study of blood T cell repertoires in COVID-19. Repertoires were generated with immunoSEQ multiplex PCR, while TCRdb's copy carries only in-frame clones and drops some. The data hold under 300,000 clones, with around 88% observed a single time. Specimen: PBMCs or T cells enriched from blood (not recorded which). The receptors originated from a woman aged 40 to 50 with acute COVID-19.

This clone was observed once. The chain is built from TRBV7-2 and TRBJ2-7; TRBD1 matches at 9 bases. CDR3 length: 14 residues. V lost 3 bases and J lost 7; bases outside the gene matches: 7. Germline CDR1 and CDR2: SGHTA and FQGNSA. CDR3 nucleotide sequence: TGTGCCAGCAGCTTGTACACAGGGGGCGGTGAGCAGTACGTC. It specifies CASSLYTGGGEQYV.

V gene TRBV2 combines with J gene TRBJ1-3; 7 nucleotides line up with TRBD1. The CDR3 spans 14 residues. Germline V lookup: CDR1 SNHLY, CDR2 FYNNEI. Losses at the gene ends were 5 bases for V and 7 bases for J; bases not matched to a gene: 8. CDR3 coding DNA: TGTGCCAGCAGTCCCGGGACAGTAACGAACACCATATATTTT. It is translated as CASSPGTVTNTIYF.

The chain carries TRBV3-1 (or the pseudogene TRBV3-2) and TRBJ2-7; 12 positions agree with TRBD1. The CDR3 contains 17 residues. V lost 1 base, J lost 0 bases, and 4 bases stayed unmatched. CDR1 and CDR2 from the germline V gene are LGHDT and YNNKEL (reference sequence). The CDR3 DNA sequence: TGTGCCAGCAGCCAAGGGGACAGGGGGCGGCTCTCCTACGAGCAGTACTTC. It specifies CASSQGDRGRLSYEQYF.

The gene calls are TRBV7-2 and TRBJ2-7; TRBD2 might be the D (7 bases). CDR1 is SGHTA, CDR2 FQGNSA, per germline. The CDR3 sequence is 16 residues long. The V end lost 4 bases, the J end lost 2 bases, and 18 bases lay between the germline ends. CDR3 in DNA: TGTGCCAGCAGCTCGACCGGGACGGGGGGCGCCTACGAGCAGTACTTC. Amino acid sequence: CASSSTGTGGAYEQYF.

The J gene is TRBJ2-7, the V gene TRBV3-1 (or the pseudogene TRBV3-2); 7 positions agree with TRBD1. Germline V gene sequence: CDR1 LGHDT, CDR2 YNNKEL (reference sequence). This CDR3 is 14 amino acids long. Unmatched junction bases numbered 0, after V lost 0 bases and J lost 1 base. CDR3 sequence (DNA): TGTGCCAGCAGCCAAGAGACAGGGTCCTACGAGCAGTACTTC. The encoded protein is CASSQETGSYEQYF.

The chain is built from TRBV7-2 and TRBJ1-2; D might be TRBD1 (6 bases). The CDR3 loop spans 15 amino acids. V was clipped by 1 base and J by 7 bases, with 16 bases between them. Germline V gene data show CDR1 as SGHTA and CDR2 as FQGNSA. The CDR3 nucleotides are TGTGCCAGCAGCTTAGGAACCACACAGGGTGGTGGCTACACCTTC. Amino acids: CASSLGTTQGGGYTF.

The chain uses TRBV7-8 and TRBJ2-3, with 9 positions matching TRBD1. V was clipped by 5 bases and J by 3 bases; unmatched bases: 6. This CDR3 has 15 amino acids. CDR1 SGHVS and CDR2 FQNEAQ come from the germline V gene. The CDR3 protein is CASSRETGGTDTQYF. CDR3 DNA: TGTGCCAGCAGCCGTGAGACAGGGGGTACAGATACGCAGTATTTT. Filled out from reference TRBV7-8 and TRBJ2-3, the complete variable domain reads GAGVSQSPRYKVAKRGQDVALRCDPISGHVSLFWYQQALGQGPEFLTYFQNEAQLDKSGLPSDRFFAERPEGSVSTLKIQRTQQEDSAVYLCASSRETGGTDTQYFGPGTRLTVL.

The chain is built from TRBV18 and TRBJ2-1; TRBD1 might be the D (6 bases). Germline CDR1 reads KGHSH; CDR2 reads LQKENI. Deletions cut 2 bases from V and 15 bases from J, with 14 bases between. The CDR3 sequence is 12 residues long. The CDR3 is CASSPTGSEGFF. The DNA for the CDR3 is TGTGCCAGCTCACCAACAGGGAGCGAAGGGTTCTTC.